One sample yielded the 18 T cell receptor beta chains listed below, sequenced in a study of T cell responses to AZD1222 COVID-19 vaccine. Assay used: immunoSEQ multiplex PCR; TCRdb lists only in-frame clones, some missing. The sample lists about 56,000 clones; 80% to 90% were seen once. Material: peripheral blood, obtained on day 0 of AZD1222 vaccination. The receptor set was obtained from an adult in good health.

This sequence joins TRBV10-3 and TRBJ2-1; tentative D call: TRBD2 (7 bases). With 4 bases removed from V and 5 bases from J, the gap between germline ends came to 15 bases. The CDR3 loop spans 15 amino acids. In germline, CDR1 is ENHRY, CDR2 SYGVKD. The CDR3 DNA reads TGTGCCATCAGTGGGCCGGCGGGGGCGAACAATGAGCAGTTCTTC. This gives the protein CAISGPAGANNEQFF.

CDR3 loop: CASSLFGGGGETQYF. As DNA, the CDR3 is TGTGCCAGCAGTTTGTTTGGCGGGGGTGGAGAGACCCAGTACTTC. This chain links TRBV6-5 with TRBJ2-5, with 7 bases lining up with TRBD2. The CDR3 totals 15 residues. Per the germline V gene, CDR1 is MNHEY and CDR2 is SVGAGI. V was clipped by 4 bases and J by 4 bases; unmatched bases: 9.

The CDR3 nucleotides are TGCGCCAGCAGCTCGGAGACTAGCGAGGACAATGAGCAGTTCTTC. Its translation: CASSSETSEDNEQFF. V is TRBV5-1 and J is TRBJ2-1, with 8 bases that match TRBD2. The CDR3 spans 15 residues. The germline V gene encodes CDR1 SGHRS and CDR2 YFSETQ. Unmatched junction bases numbered 7, after V lost 3 bases and J lost 5 bases.

The V gene is TRBV7-9, the J gene TRBJ2-1, with TRBD1 matching 8 bases. The germline gives CDR1 SEHNR, CDR2 FQNEAQ (reference sequence). Losses at the gene ends were 6 bases for V and 9 bases for J; bases not matched to a gene: 7. This CDR3 contains 13 residues. In nucleotides, the CDR3 is TGTGCCAGCAGTCTCAGGGGGCGCGGTGAGCAGTTCTTC. Amino acids: CASSLRGRGEQFF.

V and J are TRBV30 and TRBJ1-1; 10 positions agree with TRBD1. V lost 3 bases to trimming and J lost 3 bases; unmatched junction nucleotides: 4. The CDR3 is 14 residues long. Germline assignment: CDR1 GTSNPN and CDR2 SVGIG (reference sequence). In DNA form, the CDR3 reads TGTGCCTGGAGGGTTGGACAGGGGGACACTGAAGCTTTCTTT. As protein: CAWRVGQGDTEAFF.

This sequence joins TRBV19 and TRBJ2-1; D call uncertain. This CDR3 contains 15 residues. Germline V gene data show CDR1 as LNHDA and CDR2 as SQIVND (reference sequence). With 11 bases removed from V and 4 bases from J, the gap between germline ends came to 21 bases. CDR3 bases: TGTGCCTCAAAACAAGCGAGTAATAGGTACAATGAGCAGTTCTTC. It codes for CASKQASNRYNEQFF.

The chain carries TRBV27 and TRBJ2-3; 10 bases map to TRBD2. CDR1 and CDR2 from the germline V gene are MNHEY and SMNVEV (reference sequence). The J segment lost 1 base and the V segment lost 5 bases, leaving 3 bases of the junction unmatched. The CDR3 is made up of 15 amino acids. CDR3 nucleotide sequence: TGTGCCAGCAGTACCCTAGCGGGGGGCACAGATACGCAGTATTTT. The encoded protein is CASSTLAGGTDTQYF.

The chain combines TRBV25-1 with TRBJ2-7; D is perhaps TRBD2 (6 bases). The CDR3 loop spans 13 amino acids. Germline V gene lookup returns CDR1 MGHDK and CDR2 SYGVNS. Trimming shortened V by 5 bases and J by 7 bases, and 15 bases separated the two germline ends. CDR3 loop: CASSIGTGAEQYF. In DNA form, the CDR3 reads TGTGCCAGCAGTATAGGGACGGGAGCGGAGCAGTACTTC.

V is TRBV7-8 and J is TRBJ2-3; unclear D gene. Germline CDR1 and CDR2: SGHVS and FQNEAQ. V lost 5 bases, J lost 4 bases, and 10 bases lay in between. This CDR3 has 13 residues. CDR3 residues: CASSRYLADTQYF. CDR3 in DNA: TGTGCCAGCAGCCGATACCTTGCAGATACGCAGTATTTT.

This clone occurred once. The V call is TRBV5-6, the J call TRBJ2-3, with 8 bases matching TRBD2. Germline lookup yields CDR1 SGHDT and CDR2 YYEEEE. CDR3 length: 17 amino acids. Trimming took 2 bases from V and 2 from J; bases not matched to a gene: 10. CDR3 sequence: CASSLAPLAGITDTQYF. The CDR3 bases are TGTGCCAGCAGCTTAGCCCCCCTAGCGGGTATCACAGATACGCAGTATTTT.

V usage is TRBV29-1 and J usage is TRBJ2-5, with D possibly being TRBD2 (6 bases). CDR3 size: 14 residues. Germline V gene sequence: CDR1 SQVTM, CDR2 ANQGSEA. The V and J ends lost 3 bases and 2 bases respectively, with 13 bases between them. The CDR3 region has the DNA TGCAGCGTTGATGCCCAGGGAGGTCAAGAGACCCAGTACTTC. Translation gives CSVDAQGGQETQYF.

This chain uses TRBV5-4 with TRBJ1-6; D perhaps matches TRBD1 (5 bases). This CDR3 is 15 amino acids long. From germline, CDR1 is SGHNT and CDR2 YYREEE (reference sequence). Trimming took off 0 bases at V and 10 bases at J, with 14 bases between the two ends. The CDR3 sequence: CASSLAQGVLSPLHF. In nucleotides, the CDR3 is TGTGCCAGCAGCTTGGCGCAGGGAGTGTTGTCACCCCTCCACTTT.

The chain is built from TRBV13 and TRBJ2-7; D is uncertain. The germline V gene has CDR1 PRHDT and CDR2 FYEKMQ (reference sequence). V gave up 5 bases and J gave up 8 bases, with 16 bases separating them. The CDR3 covers 13 residues. As DNA, the CDR3 is TGTGCCAGCAGCGCCCCCCCGGAGCCTAAGCAGTACTTC. This codes for CASSAPPEPKQYF.

The chain employs TRBV6-2 or TRBV6-3 and TRBJ2-7; the D gene is possibly TRBD2 (7 bases). With 4 bases removed from V and 7 bases from J, the gap between germline ends came to 20 bases. This CDR3 region has 15 residues. Germline-derived CDR1 and CDR2 are MNHEY and SVGEGT. The CDR3 is CASSWVAGAAGEQYF. CDR3 nucleotide sequence: TGTGCCAGCAGTTGGGTGGCGGGGGCAGCGGGGGAGCAGTACTTC.

The V call is TRBV28, the J call TRBJ1-1, with D uncertain. The CDR3 loop spans 14 amino acids. The germline V gene has CDR1 MDHEN and CDR2 SYDVKM. The V end was cut by 8 bases, the J end by 1 base, with 14 bases between. The CDR3 is CASRWITGNTEAFF. As DNA, the CDR3 is TGTGCCAGCCGCTGGATAACCGGGAACACTGAAGCTTTCTTT.

The chain recombines TRBV11-2 with TRBJ2-3, with 8 positions matching TRBD2. The CDR3 consists of 16 residues. V was pared by 3 bases and J by 2 bases, with 7 bases of the junction left unmatched. Germline V gene data show CDR1 as SGHAT and CDR2 as FQNNGV. This CDR3 reads CASSFYGGGTTDTQYF. The DNA for the CDR3 is TGTGCCAGCAGCTTCTACGGGGGGGGCACCACAGATACGCAGTATTTT.

The CDR3 DNA reads TGTGCCAGCAGCTTCCTGGGGGGCACAGATACGCAGTATTTT. Its protein is CASSFLGGTDTQYF. The V call is TRBV7-3, the J call TRBJ2-3; the D gene could be TRBD1 or TRBD2 (5 bases each). Trimming took off 3 bases at V and 1 base at J, with 8 bases between the two ends. The germline CDR1 and CDR2 sequences are SGHTA and FQGTGA. The CDR3 spans 14 residues.

The genes are TRBV7-8 and TRBJ1-2; a weak D match, TRBD1 (5 bases). Germline V gives CDR1 SGHVS, CDR2 FQNEAQ. CDR3 size: 13 residues. Deletions cut 5 bases from V and 4 bases from J, with 11 bases between. As DNA, the CDR3 is TGTGCCAGCAGCACACGGGACTTCTATGGCTACACCTTC. Its protein is CASSTRDFYGYTF.